This is a list of T cell receptor beta chains from one sample in a study of vaccination effects on CD4 cells after COVID-19. The table came from immunoSEQ multiplex PCR; TCRdb's copy has only in-frame clones and leaves some out. The sample has more than 30,000 clones, about two thirds seen once. Their recognized antigens are unknown. This specimen consisted of CD4+ T cells from PBMCs cultured without peptide, obtained before COVID-19 vaccination. These receptors came from a human donor who received a COVID-19 vaccine. The CDR3 runs from the conserved cysteine through the conserved F or W. The D gene is left open where the match is weak. The listing skips clone size in some rows; elsewhere it reads once, few, many or a size class.

TRBV6-2/TRBV6-3	13	TRBJ2-3	-	TRBD2	TGTGCCAGCAGTCAGGGACTAGCAAATACGCAGTATTTT	CASSQGLANTQYF
TRBV7-8	14	TRBJ1-1	few	-	TGTGCCAGCAGCTCACGACAGCGGAACACTGAAGCTTTCTTT	CASSSRQRNTEAFF
TRBV9	16	TRBJ2-5	-	TRBD2	TGTGCCAGCAGCCGTTTGGGACTAGCGCTCCAAGAGACCCAGTACTTC	CASSRLGLALQETQYF
TRBV6-5	13	TRBJ2-7	-	-	TGTGCCAGCAGGCGGACACTAAGCTACGAGCAGTACTTC	CASRRTLSYEQYF
TRBV9	13	TRBJ2-1	-	-	TGTGCCAGCAGCGCCTCACTAGCCAATGAGCAGTTCTTC	CASSASLANEQFF
TRBV11-2	16	TRBJ1-2	few	-	TGTGCCAGCAGCATCGGGGCCGGTGGAGGTCTCTATGGCTACACCTTC	CASSIGAGGGLYGYTF
TRBV19	13	TRBJ1-1	-	TRBD1	TGTGCCAGTAGCACAGGGGGTAACACTGAAGCTTTCTTT	CASSTGGNTEAFF
TRBV4-2	16	TRBJ1-4	-	-	TGTGCCAGCAGCCAAGTTGGCGGAGCAACTAATGAAAAACTGTTTTTT	CASSQVGGATNEKLFF
TRBV6-5	16	TRBJ1-6	-	-	TGTGCCAGCAGTTACTCGTTCGGCCCAATTAATTCACCCCTCCACTTT	CASSYSFGPINSPLHF
TRBV7-9	13	TRBJ2-7	-	-	TGTGCCAGCAGCGACCTAGGGACCCACGAGCAGTACTTC	CASSDLGTHEQYF
TRBV11-2	16	TRBJ2-7	-	TRBD1	TGTGCCAGCAGCGAAGGCCGGGGCAGGGGGACCCACGAGCAGTACTTC	CASSEGRGRGTHEQYF
TRBV5-1	15	TRBJ2-3	-	-	TGCGCCAGCAGCTTGGAGGCCCCCGGCACAGATACGCAGTATTTT	CASSLEAPGTDTQYF
TRBV5-4	18	TRBJ1-2	-	-	TGTGCCAGCAGCTTGTTAGTCCGTTTAAACACGCATCGCTATGGCTACACCTTC	CASSLLVRLNTHRYGYTF
TRBV7-9	14	TRBJ2-1	-	-	TGTGCCAGCAGCTTAGCTCCCGGGCATAATGAGCAGTTCTTC	CASSLAPGHNEQFF
TRBV5-4	15	TRBJ1-5	few	TRBD1	TGTGCCAGCAGCTTGGACAGGGGTCAATATCAGCCCCAGCATTTT	CASSLDRGQYQPQHF
TRBV30	13	TRBJ2-6	-	-	TGTGCCTGGAGGGGGTCTGGGGCCAACGTCCTGACTTTC	CAWRGSGANVLTF
TRBV6-5	15	TRBJ1-5	-	-	TGTGCCAGCAGCCGCAAGGGGTATAGCAATCAGCCCCAGCATTTT	CASSRKGYSNQPQHF
TRBV7-8	19	TRBJ1-5	-	-	TGTGCCAGCAGCTTACCCGGACTAGCGGGGAAGAATAGCAATCAGCCCCAGCATTTT	CASSLPGLAGKNSNQPQHF
TRBV15	18	TRBJ2-7	-	-	TGTGCCACCAGCAGAGATTCCTTATTAGAAGGGGTGGCCTACGAGCAGTACTTC	CATSRDSLLEGVAYEQYF
TRBV10-3	15	TRBJ2-7	-	-	TGTGCCATCAGTGACCCCCGCGGTCCAGGGGACGAGCAGTACTTC	CAISDPRGPGDEQYF
TRBV3-1/TRBV3-2	17	TRBJ2-6	-	TRBD2	TGTGCCAGCAGCCCGGGACTAGCGGGAGCTGGGGCCAACGTCCTGACTTTC	CASSPGLAGAGANVLTF
TRBV10-3	12	TRBJ1-3	-	-	TGTGCCATCAAGGGATCCGGAAACACCATATATTTT	CAIKGSGNTIYF
TRBV28	14	TRBJ1-4	-	-	TGTGCCAGCAGCCTGACAGGACGCCATGAAAAACTGTTTTTT	CASSLTGRHEKLFF
TRBV5-4	15	TRBJ1-1	-	TRBD1	TGTGCCAGCCGCTTTTGGACAGGGGTGAACACTGAAGCTTTCTTT	CASRFWTGVNTEAFF
TRBV10-3	14	TRBJ1-1	-	-	TGTGCCATCAAGGTAACGGCCCTGAACACTGAAGCTTTCTTT	CAIKVTALNTEAFF
TRBV7-9	11	TRBJ1-1	few	-	TGTGCCAGCAGCTTGGTAGTTGAAGCTTTCTTT	CASSLVVEAFF
TRBV6-6	13	TRBJ1-1	-	-	TGTGCCAGCAGCCTCCCAGGGAACACTGAAGCTTTCTTT	CASSLPGNTEAFF
TRBV2	14	TRBJ2-7	-	-	TGTGCCAGCAGCTTTGGGGGCGGGATGGGCGAGCAGTACTTC	CASSFGGGMGEQYF
TRBV5-6	17	TRBJ2-7	-	TRBD2	TGTGCCAGCAGCTTGGTACGACTAGCGGGGGGATCCTACGAGCAGTACTTC	CASSLVRLAGGSYEQYF